One and the same sample provided the 26 T cell receptor beta chains below, sequenced in a study of cytomegalovirus exposure and HLA in healthy donors. The table came from immunoSEQ multiplex PCR; TCRdb's copy has only in-frame clones and leaves some out. This sample yields about 150,000 clones, of which about 86% are seen a single time; about 2.2% belongs to the top ten. The sample comprised PBMCs. These receptors were obtained from a human donor in good health.

The V call is TRBV28, the J call TRBJ1-1; D not resolved. V lost 1 base, J lost 9 bases, and 9 bases lay in between. This CDR3 comprises 12 residues. Germline V gives CDR1 MDHEN, CDR2 SYDVKM. This CDR3 reads CASSLFEKKAFF. CDR3 nucleotide sequence: TGTGCCAGCAGTTTATTCGAGAAGAAAGCTTTCTTT.

The chain has TRBV6-5 and TRBJ1-4; weak D call: TRBD1 (5 bases). The ends were cut back, 6 bases at V and 12 bases at J, with 14 bases in the middle. Per germline, CDR1 MNHEY and CDR2 SVGAGI. The CDR3 extends over 12 amino acids. This CDR3 reads CASSHDRLELFF. As DNA, the CDR3 is TGTGCCAGCAGCCATGACAGATTAGAACTGTTTTTT.

With regard to this clone: The same CDR3 arises from other DNA sequences in this sample as well. The chain links TRBV9 to TRBJ1-4, with D perhaps matching TRBD1 (5 bases). Between the trimmed V and J ends, which lost 4 bases and 2 bases, there was a span of 12 bases. The CDR3 is 15 amino acids. Per germline, CDR1 SGDLS and CDR2 YYNGEE. This chain's CDR3 is CASSRQGSTNEKLFF. Written as DNA, the CDR3 is TGTGCCAGCAGCAGGCAGGGTTCGACTAATGAAAAACTGTTTTTT.

V usage is TRBV16 and J usage is TRBJ2-3; a weak D match, TRBD2 (6 bases). The V end was cut by 2 bases, the J end by 0 bases, with 12 bases between. The CDR3 length is 16 residues. Germline V gene data show CDR1 as KGHSY and CDR2 as FQNENV. CDR3 nucleotide sequence: TGTGCCAGCAGCCAACCAATCGGGGGTAGCACAGATACGCAGTATTTT. Protein: CASSQPIGGSTDTQYF. Combining the CDR3 with reference TRBV16 and TRBJ2-3 gives the whole variable domain GEEVAQTPKHLVRGEGQKAKLYCAPIKGHSYVFWYQQVLKNEFKFLISFQNENVFDETGMPKERFSAKCLPNSPCSLEIQATKLEDSAVYFCASSQPIGGSTDTQYFGPGTRLTVL.

The chain carries TRBV29-1 and TRBJ2-1; TRBD2 aligns across 11 bases. Unmatched junction bases numbered 6, after V lost 7 bases and J lost 7 bases. The CDR3 runs 13 residues. Germline lookup yields CDR1 SQVTM and CDR2 ANQGSEA. As DNA, the CDR3 is TGCAGCGGAACTAGCGGGAGAAATAATGAGCAGTTCTTC. Amino acids: CSGTSGRNNEQFF.

This sequence joins TRBV2 and TRBJ1-1; 10 nucleotides match TRBD1. The CDR3 loop spans 14 amino acids. CDR1 SNHLY and CDR2 FYNNEI come from the germline V gene. V lost 6 bases to trimming and J lost 5 bases; unmatched junction nucleotides: 6. The CDR3 region is CASSPDRGLTEAFF. The CDR3 region has the DNA TGTGCCAGCAGCCCGGACAGGGGGTTGACTGAAGCTTTCTTT. Using reference TRBV2 and TRBJ1-1 for the parts outside the CDR3, the full variable domain is EPEVTQTPSHQVTQMGQEVILRCVPISNHLYFYWYRQILGQKVEFLVSFYNNEISEKSEIFDDQFSVERPDGSNFTLKIRSTKLEDSAMYFCASSPDRGLTEAFFGQGTRLTVV.

The rearrangement uses TRBV28 and TRBJ1-3; D gene ambiguous. The ends were cut back, 3 bases at V and 4 bases at J, with 13 bases in the middle. Germline CDR1 is MDHEN and CDR2 is SYDVKM. This CDR3 comprises 15 residues. The CDR3 DNA sequence: TGTGCCAGCAGTTTCGAGGGAACGGGAGGAAACACCATATATTTT. This codes for CASSFEGTGGNTIYF.

The chain recombines TRBV6-6 with TRBJ1-1, with 7 bases matching TRBD1. Germline loops: CDR1 MNHNY, CDR2 SVGAGI (reference sequence). V dropped 10 bases and J dropped 1; count of bases not matched to a gene: 6. CDR3 length: 13 amino acids. The CDR3 reads CAIRGQSNTEAFF. The DNA of the CDR3 is TGTGCCATCCGGGGACAGTCGAACACTGAAGCTTTCTTT.

The chain combines TRBV5-1 with TRBJ2-3, with 7 bases fitting TRBD2. This CDR3 contains 21 residues. Germline V gene data show CDR1 as SGHRS and CDR2 as YFSETQ. The V and J ends lost 1 base and 3 bases, in that order; junction bases with no gene match: 23. CDR3 nucleotide sequence: TGCGCCAGCAGCTTGTTGAGCCCCATGGCTAGCGGAGGAGGAGGGACAGATACGCAGTATTTT. Its translation is CASSLLSPMASGGGGTDTQYF. Full variable domain (outside the CDR3, taken from reference TRBV5-1 and TRBJ2-3): KAGVTQTPRYLIKTRGQQVTLSCSPISGHRSVSWYQQTPGQGLQFLFEYFSETQRNKGNFPGRFSGRQFSNSRSEMNVSTLELGDSALYLCASSLLSPMASGGGGTDTQYFGPGTRLTVL.

The chain joins TRBV19 to TRBJ2-5, with a possible D match to TRBD2 (5 bases). This CDR3 region has 14 residues. The V and J ends lost 6 bases and 0 bases respectively, with 11 bases between them. Germline loops: CDR1 LNHDA, CDR2 SQIVND (reference sequence). CDR3 nucleotides: TGTGCCAGTAGCCGAGTGAGGGACCAAGAGACCCAGTACTTC. It specifies CASSRVRDQETQYF. The whole variable domain, filled in from reference TRBV19 and TRBJ2-5, reads DGGITQSPKYLFRKEGQNVTLSCEQNLNHDAMYWYRQDPGQGLRLIYYSQIVNDFQKGDIAEGYSVSREKKESFPLTVTSAQKNPTAFYLCASSRVRDQETQYFGPGTRLLVL.

The gene calls are TRBV5-1 and TRBJ1-1; 7 nucleotides match TRBD1. CDR1 is SGHRS and CDR2 is YFSETQ in the germline V gene. The V and J ends lost 2 bases and 7 bases, in that order; junction bases with no gene match: 14. CDR3 length: 16 amino acids. CDR3 residues: CASSFEVARGAGEAFF. Written as DNA, the CDR3 is TGCGCCAGCAGCTTTGAAGTGGCCAGGGGGGCTGGTGAAGCTTTCTTT.

The V call is TRBV28, the J call TRBJ2-7; TRBD2 is a possible D gene (5 bases). Trimming stripped 7 bases from V and 4 bases from J, with 17 bases between. CDR3 length: 14 amino acids. Germline V gene lookup returns CDR1 MDHEN and CDR2 SYDVKM. The DNA of the CDR3 is TGTGCCAGCACGGTGGCAGCGGAATCGTACGAGCAGTACTTC. It specifies CASTVAAESYEQYF.

The DNA of the CDR3 is TGTGCCAGCAGTTTCGGGAACCGAAACTCTGGGGCCAACGTCCTGACTTTC. This gives the protein CASSFGNRNSGANVLTF. The gene calls are TRBV27 and TRBJ2-6; tentative D call: TRBD2 (5 bases). V was shortened by 3 bases and J by 0 bases, with 12 bases between the two germline ends. The CDR3 has 17 amino acids. Per germline, CDR1 MNHEY and CDR2 SMNVEV (reference sequence).

This chain uses TRBV27 with TRBJ1-2; no definite D call. The V gene lost 2 bases and the J gene lost 6 bases, with 10 bases spanning the gap. CDR1 and CDR2 (germline): MNHEY, SMNVEV (reference sequence). This CDR3 is built from 13 residues. The CDR3 bases are TGTGCCAGCAGTTTAAACTACGGTAATGGCTACACCTTC. Translation: CASSLNYGNGYTF.

The CDR3 protein is CASSILPQFPFF. Written as DNA, the CDR3 is TGTGCCAGCAGTATACTCCCACAGTTTCCGTTCTTC. This chain joins TRBV2 and TRBJ2-1; D gene uncertain. Germline V gene data show CDR1 as SNHLY and CDR2 as FYNNEI. The CDR3 has 12 residues. With 5 bases removed from V and 15 bases from J, the gap between germline ends came to 17 bases.

The rearrangement links TRBV15 to TRBJ2-2; 11 nucleotides line up with TRBD2. The CDR3 contains 16 residues. Trimming cost V 3 bases and J 4 bases; bases outside gene matches: 4. Germline V gene data show CDR1 as LNHNV and CDR2 as YYDKDF (reference sequence). The CDR3 loop reads CATSSGLAGITGELFF. CDR3 DNA sequence: TGTGCCACCAGCAGCGGACTAGCGGGCATCACCGGGGAGCTGTTTTTT.

The chain uses TRBV19 and TRBJ1-1, with TRBD1 identical over 10 bases. The CDR3 is 17 residues long. From germline, CDR1 is LNHDA and CDR2 SQIVND (reference sequence). The J segment lost 0 bases and the V segment lost 4 bases, leaving 8 bases of the junction unmatched. CDR3 loop: CASSSFDRGLVNTEAFF. The CDR3 coding sequence is TGTGCCAGTAGTAGTTTCGACAGGGGGCTAGTGAACACTGAAGCTTTCTTT.

This clone was seen only a few times. V gene TRBV7-6 combines with J gene TRBJ2-1; tentative D call: TRBD2 (5 bases). V lost 0 bases and J 8 bases, leaving 11 bases between the germline ends. Germline V gives CDR1 SGHVS, CDR2 FNYEAQ. CDR3 size: 14 residues. The CDR3 coding sequence is TGTGCCAGCAGCTTAGCGGGAGAATGGGATGAGCAGTTCTTC. It is translated as CASSLAGEWDEQFF. Filled out from reference TRBV7-6 and TRBJ2-1, the complete variable domain reads GAGVSQSPRYKVTKRGQDVALRCDPISGHVSLYWYRQALGQGPEFLTYFNYEAQQDKSGLPNDRFSAERPEGSISTLTIQRTEQRDSAMYRCASSLAGEWDEQFFGPGTRLTVL.

The chain has TRBV2 and TRBJ1-2; TRBD1 might be the D (6 bases). The CDR3 has 15 amino acids. Trimming pared 2 bases from V and 1 base from J, leaving 11 bases between. The germline V gene has CDR1 SNHLY and CDR2 FYNNEI. The CDR3 loop reads CASSEYRVLNYGYTF. As DNA, the CDR3 is TGTGCCAGCAGTGAATACAGGGTTCTTAACTATGGCTACACCTTC.

The chain recombines TRBV12-5 with TRBJ1-1, with D unclear. CDR3 length equals 15 residues. Trimming removed 0 bases at V and 3 bases at J, with 11 bases between. Germline lookup yields CDR1 LGHNT and CDR2 FRNRAP. CDR3 loop: CASGLVQRPYTEAFF. CDR3 nucleotides: TGTGCTAGTGGTTTGGTACAACGTCCATACACTGAAGCTTTCTTT.

J is TRBJ1-1 and V is TRBV5-4; 11 bases match TRBD1. The germline CDR1 and CDR2 sequences are SGHNT and YYREEE (reference sequence). The ends lost 4 bases at V and 5 bases at J; junction bases unmatched: 10. This CDR3 spans 16 amino acids. CDR3 sequence reads: CASSGWTGGARTEAFF. The CDR3 region has the DNA TGTGCCAGCAGCGGGTGGACAGGGGGCGCGAGAACTGAAGCTTTCTTT.

This chain links TRBV6-5 with TRBJ1-1; no clear D gene. Germline V gene data show CDR1 as MNHEY and CDR2 as SVGAGI. The V end was cut by 0 bases, the J end by 0 bases, with 8 bases between. The CDR3 runs to 15 residues. CDR3 bases: TGTGCCAGCAGTTACTCGTACAGCATGAACACTGAAGCTTTCTTT. It yields the protein CASSYSYSMNTEAFF.

V and J are TRBV15 and TRBJ2-5, with D possibly being TRBD2 (5 bases). CDR3 size: 17 residues. The germline gives CDR1 LNHNV, CDR2 YYDKDF (reference sequence). The ends were cut back, 0 bases at V and 0 bases at J, with 14 bases in the middle. CDR3 nucleotide sequence: TGTGCCACCAGCAGAGAGGTATCGGGGAAGTACCAAGAGACCCAGTACTTC. Its protein product is CATSREVSGKYQETQYF.

This chain links TRBV27 with TRBJ2-2, with 10 bases aligning to TRBD1. Trimming at V came to 2 bases and at J to 3 bases, leaving 3 bases not matched to a gene. Germline lookup yields CDR1 MNHEY and CDR2 SMNVEV (reference sequence). The CDR3 length is 16 residues. The CDR3 reads CASSLLGTGDTGELFF. The DNA of the CDR3 is TGTGCCAGCAGTTTACTTGGGACAGGGGACACCGGGGAGCTGTTTTTT.

This clone was seen more than once but under ten times. V is TRBV19 and J is TRBJ2-7; the match to TRBD2 covers 8 bases. CDR1 is LNHDA and CDR2 is SQIVND in the germline V gene (reference sequence). V lost 3 bases to trimming and J lost 3 bases; unmatched junction nucleotides: 7. This CDR3 spans 15 amino acids. The CDR3 loop reads CASSIILAEHYEQYF. The CDR3 bases are TGTGCCAGTAGTATCATACTAGCGGAACACTACGAGCAGTACTTC.

J is TRBJ1-2 and V is TRBV13; TRBD1 might be the D (6 bases). CDR3 length: 17 amino acids. The germline CDR1 and CDR2 sequences are PRHDT and FYEKMQ (reference sequence). V was pared by 2 bases and J by 8 bases, with 24 bases between. CDR3 coding DNA: TGTGCCAGCAGCTTACTTACGGGCTGGGGGGGCGGCAGGGGCTACACCTTC. The encoded protein is CASSLLTGWGGGRGYTF.